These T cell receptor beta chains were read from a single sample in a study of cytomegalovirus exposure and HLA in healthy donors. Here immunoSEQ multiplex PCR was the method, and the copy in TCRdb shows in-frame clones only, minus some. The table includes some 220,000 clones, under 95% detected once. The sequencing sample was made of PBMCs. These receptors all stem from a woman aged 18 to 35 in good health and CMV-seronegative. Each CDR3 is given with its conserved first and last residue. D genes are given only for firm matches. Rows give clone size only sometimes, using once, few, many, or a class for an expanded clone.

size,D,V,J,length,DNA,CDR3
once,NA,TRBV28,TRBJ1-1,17,TGTGCCATCTTGCTAGCGGGCGAGGGAGGCTGGGGGACTGAAGCTTTCTTT,CAILLAGEGGWGTEAFF
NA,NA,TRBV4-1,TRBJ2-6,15,TGCGCCAGCAGCCTCACAGCCCCTGGGGCCAACGTCCTGACTTTC,CASSLTAPGANVLTF
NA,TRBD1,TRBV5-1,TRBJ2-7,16,TGCGCCAGCAGCTTGGGGGACAGGGGTGGGTACTACGAGCAGTACTTC,CASSLGDRGGYYEQYF
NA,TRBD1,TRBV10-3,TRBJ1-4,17,TGTGCCATCAGTGAGTCGACAGGGGATTGGTCTAATGAAAAACTGTTTTTT,CAISESTGDWSNEKLFF
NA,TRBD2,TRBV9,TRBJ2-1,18,TGTGCCAGCAGCGGAGAGGGACTAGCGGGAGGGCCAGGGAATGAGCAGTTCTTC,CASSGEGLAGGPGNEQFF
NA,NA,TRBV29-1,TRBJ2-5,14,TGCAGCGTTGGACAGGCTAACTTCCAAGAGACCCAGTACTTC,CSVGQANFQETQYF
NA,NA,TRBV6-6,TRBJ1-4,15,TGTGCCAGCAGTCAAAAAGACGGAGTCAATGAAAAACTGTTTTTT,CASSQKDGVNEKLFF
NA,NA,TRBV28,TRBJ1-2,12,TGTGCCAGCAGGAAACTCCCCTATGGCTACACCTTC,CASRKLPYGYTF
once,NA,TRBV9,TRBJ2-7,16,TGTGCCAGCAGCGTAGAACCCGGCACTACTCTAAACCCGCAATACTTC,CASSVEPGTTLNPQYF
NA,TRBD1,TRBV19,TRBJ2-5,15,TGTGCCAGTAGTAGGGAACAGGGGGCCAGGGAGACCCAGTACTTC,CASSREQGARETQYF
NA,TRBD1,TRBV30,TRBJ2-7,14,TGTGCCTGGGACAGGGGCACCACCACCTACGAGCAGTACTTC,CAWDRGTTTYEQYF
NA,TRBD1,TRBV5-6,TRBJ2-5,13,TGTGCCAGCAGCTTAACAGGGGAAGAGACCCAGTACTTC,CASSLTGEETQYF
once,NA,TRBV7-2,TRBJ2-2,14,TGTGCCAGCAGCCCGAGCGGAGACACCGGGGAGCTGTTTTTT,CASSPSGDTGELFF
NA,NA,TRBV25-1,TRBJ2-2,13,TGTGCCAGCAGTGAGGAGGGGACCGGGGAGCTGTTTTTT,CASSEEGTGELFF
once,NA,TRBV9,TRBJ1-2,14,TGTGCCAGCAGCGTAGGGCCGGAGGACTATGGCTACACCTTC,CASSVGPEDYGYTF
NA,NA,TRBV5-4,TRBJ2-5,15,TGTGCCAGCAGCTTATCCTCGGGAATCCAAGAGACCCAGTACTTC,CASSLSSGIQETQYF
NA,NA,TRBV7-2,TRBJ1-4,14,TGTGCCAGCAGCTTACAGGCTCCTAATGAAAAACTGTTTTTT,CASSLQAPNEKLFF
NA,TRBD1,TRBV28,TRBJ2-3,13,TGTGCCAGCATAGACAGGGTGACAGATACGCAGTATTTT,CASIDRVTDTQYF
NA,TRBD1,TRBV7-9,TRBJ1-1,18,TGTGCCAGCAGCTTAGTCGCGTCTCGGGACAGGGGGAACACTGAAGCTTTCTTT,CASSLVASRDRGNTEAFF
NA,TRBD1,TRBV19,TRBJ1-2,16,TGTGCCAGTAGTCCGCTCCGGGACAGCCCTAACTATGGCTACACCTTC,CASSPLRDSPNYGYTF
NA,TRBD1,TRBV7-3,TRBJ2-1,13,TGTGCCAGCAGCTACGGGACAGTCAATGAGCAGTTCTTC,CASSYGTVNEQFF
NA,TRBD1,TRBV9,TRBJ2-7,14,TGTGCCAGCAACCCGACGGGACAGACCTACGAGCAGTACTTC,CASNPTGQTYEQYF
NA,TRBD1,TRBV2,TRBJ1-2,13,TGTGCCACTAGACAGGGATATAACTATGGCTACACCTTC,CATRQGYNYGYTF
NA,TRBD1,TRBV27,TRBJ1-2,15,TGTGCCAGCAGTTCCCGGGACAGGCTAAACTATGGCTACACCTTC,CASSSRDRLNYGYTF
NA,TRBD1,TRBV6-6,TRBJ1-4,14,TGTGCCAGCAGTTACCGGGACAGGGTTGAAAAACTGTTTTTT,CASSYRDRVEKLFF
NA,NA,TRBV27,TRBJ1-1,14,TGTGCCAGCAGTCAGCCGGGTGAAGAGGAAGAAGCTTTCTTT,CASSQPGEEEEAFF
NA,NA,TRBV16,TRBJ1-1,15,TGTGCCAGCAGCCAATCGATTCCCGGTTACACTGAAGCTTTCTTT,CASSQSIPGYTEAFF
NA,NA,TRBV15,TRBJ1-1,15,TGTGCCACCAGCAGGGACCGTGGGGCGCGAGCTGAAGCTTTCTTT,CATSRDRGARAEAFF
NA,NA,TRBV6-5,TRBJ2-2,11,TGTGCCAGCAGCCGTTCGGGGGAGCTGTTTTTT,CASSRSGELFF
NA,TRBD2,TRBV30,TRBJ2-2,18,TGTGCCTGGAGTGTCCTGACTAGCGGGAGACCAAGACCCGGGGAGCTGTTTTTT,CAWSVLTSGRPRPGELFF
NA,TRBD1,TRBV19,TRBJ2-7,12,TGTGCCAGTACAGGGACAGGTTACGAGCAGTACTTC,CASTGTGYEQYF
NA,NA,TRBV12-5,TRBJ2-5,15,TGTGCTAGTGGTTCAGGGGATGCGTACCAAGAGACCCAGTACTTC,CASGSGDAYQETQYF
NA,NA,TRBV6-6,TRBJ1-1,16,TGTGCCAGCGACCCCGGACGCCGGAGGGTTAAAGCTGAAGCTTTCTTT,CASDPGRRRVKAEAFF
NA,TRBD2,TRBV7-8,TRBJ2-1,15,TGTGCCAGCAGCTCTAGACTAGCGGGAAACAATGAGCAGTTCTTC,CASSSRLAGNNEQFF
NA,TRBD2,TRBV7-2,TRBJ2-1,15,TGTGCCAGCAGCTTAACTAGCGGGGCCTACAATGAGCAGTTCTTC,CASSLTSGAYNEQFF
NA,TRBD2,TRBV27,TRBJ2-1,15,TGTGCCAGCAGTTTAGCGGGAGGGCTCTACAATGAGCAGTTCTTC,CASSLAGGLYNEQFF
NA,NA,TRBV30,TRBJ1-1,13,TGTGCCTGGAGTCCCGGACAGAACACTGAAGCTTTCTTT,CAWSPGQNTEAFF
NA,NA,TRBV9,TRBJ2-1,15,TGTGCCAGCAGCGTAGGTACAACCTCCTACAATGAGCAGTTCTTC,CASSVGTTSYNEQFF
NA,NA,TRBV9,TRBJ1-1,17,TGTGCCAGCAGCGTAGTTTCGGATGGACAGATAAACACTGAAGCTTTCTTT,CASSVVSDGQINTEAFF
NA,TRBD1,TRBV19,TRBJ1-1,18,TGTGCCAGTGAACGCCAATCCGGGACAGGGGGCGACAGGGGTAGAGCTTTCTTT,CASERQSGTGGDRGRAFF
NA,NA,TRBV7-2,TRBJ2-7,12,TGTGCCAGCAGCTTAGGCGTAGACGAGCAGTACTTC,CASSLGVDEQYF
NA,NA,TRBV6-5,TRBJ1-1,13,TGTGCCAGCAGTTATTCAGACCGGGTTGAAGCTTTCTTT,CASSYSDRVEAFF
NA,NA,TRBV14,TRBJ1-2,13,TGTGCCAGCAGCCAAGTGCAGGTCGGTGGCTACACCTTC,CASSQVQVGGYTF
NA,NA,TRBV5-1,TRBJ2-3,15,TGCGCCAGCAGCTTGGAGGGGATATGGACAGATACGCAGTATTTT,CASSLEGIWTDTQYF
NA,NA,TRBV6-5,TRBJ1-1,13,TGTGCCAGCAAAGGACAGCTTAACACTGAAGCTTTCTTT,CASKGQLNTEAFF
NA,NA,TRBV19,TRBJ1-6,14,TGTGCCAGTAGTATGGAGGGGGGGAATTCACCCCTCCACTTT,CASSMEGGNSPLHF
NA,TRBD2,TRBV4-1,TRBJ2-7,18,TGCGCCAGCAGCCAAGAAGGCCTAGCGGGCATATACGCCTGGGAGCAGTACTTC,CASSQEGLAGIYAWEQYF
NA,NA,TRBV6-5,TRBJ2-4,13,TGTGCCAGCAGGGGACACAGCTTAAACATTCAGTACTTC,CASRGHSLNIQYF
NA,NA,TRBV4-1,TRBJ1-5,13,TGCGCCAGCAGCCAGGCCCTAGATCAGCCCCAGCATTTT,CASSQALDQPQHF
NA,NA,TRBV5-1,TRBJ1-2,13,TGCGCCAGCAGCTTGGCAGGGCACTATGGCTACACCTTC,CASSLAGHYGYTF
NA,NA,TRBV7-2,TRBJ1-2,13,TGTGCCAGCAGCTTAAGGGGTCTTTATGGCTACACCTTC,CASSLRGLYGYTF